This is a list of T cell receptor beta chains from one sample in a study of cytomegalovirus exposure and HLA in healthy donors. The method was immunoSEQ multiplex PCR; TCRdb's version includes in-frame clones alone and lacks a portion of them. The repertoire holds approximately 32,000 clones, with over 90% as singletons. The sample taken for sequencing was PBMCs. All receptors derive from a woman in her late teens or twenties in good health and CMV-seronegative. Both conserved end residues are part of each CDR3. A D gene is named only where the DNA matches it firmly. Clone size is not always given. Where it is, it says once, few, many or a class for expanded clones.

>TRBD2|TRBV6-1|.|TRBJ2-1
CASSEAAGPRGDEQFF
TGTGCCAGCAGTGAAGCAGCGGGGCCTCGGGGCGATGAGCAGTTCTTC
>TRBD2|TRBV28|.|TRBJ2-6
CASSLGGAGANVLTF
TGTGCCAGCAGTTTAGGGGGGGCTGGGGCCAACGTCCTGACTTTC
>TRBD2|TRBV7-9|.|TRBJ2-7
CASSLTSGRVHEQYF
TGTGCCAGCAGCTTGACTAGCGGGAGGGTCCACGAGCAGTACTTC
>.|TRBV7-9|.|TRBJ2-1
CSSSSGYNEQFF
TGTTCCAGCTCATCAGGGTACAATGAGCAGTTCTTC
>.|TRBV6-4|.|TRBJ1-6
CASSDGPGVGSPLHF
TGTGCCAGCAGTGACGGGCCCGGGGTAGGTTCACCCCTCCACTTT
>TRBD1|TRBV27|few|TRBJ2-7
CASSLYPGQSYEQYF
TGTGCCAGCAGTTTGTATCCGGGACAGAGCTACGAGCAGTACTTC
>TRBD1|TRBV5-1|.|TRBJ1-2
CASSPDRGANYGYTF
TGCGCCAGCAGCCCCGACAGGGGCGCTAACTATGGCTACACCTTC
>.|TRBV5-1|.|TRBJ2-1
CASTYGNLLGGEQFF
TGCGCCAGCACCTACGGGAACCTACTCGGGGGTGAGCAGTTCTTC
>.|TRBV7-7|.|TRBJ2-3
CASSPERSNTQYF
TGTGCTAGCAGCCCCGAGAGGTCAAATACGCAGTATTTT
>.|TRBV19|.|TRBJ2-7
CASSIGSSYSYEQYF
TGTGCCAGTAGTATAGGTTCTAGCTACTCCTACGAGCAGTACTTC
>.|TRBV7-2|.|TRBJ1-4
CASTLGGTTNEKLFF
TGTGCCAGCACCCTGGGGGGTACAACTAATGAAAAACTGTTTTTT
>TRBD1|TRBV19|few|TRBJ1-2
CASSIPGQRLRDGYTF
TGTGCCAGTAGTATTCCGGGACAGAGACTGAGAGATGGCTACACCTTC
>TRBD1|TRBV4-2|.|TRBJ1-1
CASSQDRATMNTEAFF
TGTGCCAGCAGCCAGGACAGGGCAACGATGAACACTGAAGCTTTCTTT
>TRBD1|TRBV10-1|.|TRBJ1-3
CASSEEDRGAGSGNTIYF
TGCGCCAGCAGTGAGGAGGACAGGGGGGCAGGCTCTGGAAACACCATATATTTT
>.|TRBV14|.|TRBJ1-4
CASSQGRYSNEKLFF
TGTGCCAGCAGCCAAGGGCGGTACTCTAATGAAAAACTGTTTTTT
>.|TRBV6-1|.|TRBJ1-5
CASSEARQPQHF
TGTGCCAGCAGTGAAGCGAGGCAGCCCCAGCATTTT
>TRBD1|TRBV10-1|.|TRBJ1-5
CASSSISGQSPPSPNQPQHF
TGCGCCAGCAGTTCCATTTCGGGACAGTCCCCTCCATCTCCAAATCAGCCCCAGCATTTT
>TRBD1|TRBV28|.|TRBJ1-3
CASSAGTALNTIYF
TGTGCCAGCAGTGCCGGGACAGCTTTAAACACCATATATTTT
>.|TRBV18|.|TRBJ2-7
CASSPAQEQYF
TGTGCCAGCTCACCCGCGCAAGAGCAGTACTTC
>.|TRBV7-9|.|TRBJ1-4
CASSLSWTRATNEKLFF
TGTGCCAGCAGCCTAAGCTGGACACGTGCAACTAATGAAAAACTGTTTTTT
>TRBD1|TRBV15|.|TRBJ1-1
CATAPGQGRTEAFF
TGTGCCACGGCACCGGGACAGGGTAGGACTGAAGCTTTCTTT
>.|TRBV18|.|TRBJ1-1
CASSRRENTEAFF
TGTGCCAGCTCACGCAGGGAAAACACTGAAGCTTTCTTT
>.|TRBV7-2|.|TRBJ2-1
CASSPKSGAHEQFF
TGTGCCAGCAGCCCAAAGTCAGGGGCCCATGAGCAGTTCTTC
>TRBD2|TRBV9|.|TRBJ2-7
CASSVESGRGEQYF
TGTGCCAGCAGCGTAGAGAGCGGGAGAGGCGAGCAGTACTTC
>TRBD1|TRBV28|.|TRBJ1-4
CASSLSSGTGVYNNEKLFF
TGTGCCAGCAGTTTATCCTCCGGGACAGGGGTTTATAATAATGAAAAACTGTTTTTT
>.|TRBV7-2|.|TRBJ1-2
CASSSRTDRYGYTF
TGTGCCAGCAGCTCGCGAACAGACCGCTATGGCTACACCTTC
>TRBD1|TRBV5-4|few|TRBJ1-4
CASSFRGSNEKLFF
TGTGCCAGCAGCTTCAGGGGGTCTAATGAAAAACTGTTTTTT
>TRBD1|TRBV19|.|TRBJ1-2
CASSTTGGPYGYTF
TGTGCCAGTAGTACGACAGGGGGTCCCTATGGCTACACCTTC
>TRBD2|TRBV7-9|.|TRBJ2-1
CASSPPTSGTYNEQFF
TGTGCCAGCAGCCCGCCAACTAGCGGGACCTACAATGAGCAGTTCTTC
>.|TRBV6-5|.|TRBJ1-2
CASSYSVAHRVYGYTF
TGTGCCAGCAGTTACTCGGTGGCCCACAGGGTTTATGGCTACACCTTC
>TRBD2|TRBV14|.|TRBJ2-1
CASSWGTSGEGEQFF
TGTGCCAGCAGCTGGGGGACTAGCGGAGAAGGTGAGCAGTTCTTC
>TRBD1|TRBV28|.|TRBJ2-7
CASTGASGQYYEQYF
TGTGCCAGCACTGGTGCATCGGGACAGTACTACGAGCAGTACTTC
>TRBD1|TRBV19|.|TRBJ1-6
CASSIRQGESPLHF
TGTGCCAGTAGTATTCGACAGGGGGAATCACCCCTCCACTTT
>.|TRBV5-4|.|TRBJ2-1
CASSHDRKSYNEQFF
TGTGCCAGCAGCCATGACAGAAAGTCCTACAACGAGCAGTTCTTC
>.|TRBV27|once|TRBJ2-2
CASSLYSANTGELFF
TGTGCCAGCAGTTTATATAGCGCGAACACCGGGGAGCTGTTTTTT
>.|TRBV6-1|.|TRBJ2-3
CASSEGTHTRPDTQYF
TGTGCCAGCAGTGAAGGCACCCATACTAGGCCAGATACGCAGTATTTT
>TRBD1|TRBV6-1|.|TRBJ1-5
CASKTGGGQPQHF
TGTGCCAGCAAGACAGGGGGAGGTCAGCCCCAGCATTTT
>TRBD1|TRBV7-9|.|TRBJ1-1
CASSPGTENTEAFF
TGTGCCAGCAGCCCCGGGACAGAGAACACTGAAGCTTTCTTT
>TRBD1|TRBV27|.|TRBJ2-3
CASSLSDRGWDTDTQYF
TGTGCCAGCAGTTTATCAGACAGGGGATGGGACACAGATACGCAGTATTTT
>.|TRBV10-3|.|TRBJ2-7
CAISAGRESSYEQYF
TGTGCCATCAGTGCTGGACGGGAAAGTTCCTACGAGCAGTACTTC
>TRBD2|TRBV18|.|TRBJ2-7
CASSSTSGRGHEQYF
TGTGCCAGCTCATCGACTAGCGGGAGGGGTCACGAGCAGTACTTC
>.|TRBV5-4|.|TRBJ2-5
CAISRGSQPETQYF
TGTGCCATCTCCAGGGGCTCACAGCCGGAGACCCAGTACTTC
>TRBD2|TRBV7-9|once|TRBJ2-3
CSSSLATAGGSTDTQYF
TGTTCCAGCAGCTTAGCCACAGCGGGAGGTAGCACAGATACGCAGTATTTT
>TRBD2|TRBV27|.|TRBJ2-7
CASSLGLALGEQYF
TGTGCCAGCAGTTTGGGACTAGCTTTGGGGGAGCAGTACTTC
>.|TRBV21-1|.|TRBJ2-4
CARKTGLAKNIQYF
TGTGCCAGAAAGACAGGTTTAGCCAAAAACATTCAGTACTTC
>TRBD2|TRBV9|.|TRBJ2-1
CASSESGTSVYNEQFF
TGTGCCAGCAGCGAGAGCGGGACTAGCGTCTACAATGAGCAGTTCTTC
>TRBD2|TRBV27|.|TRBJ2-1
CASSSPSIAGGSYNEQFF
TGTGCCAGCAGTTCCCCCTCAATAGCGGGAGGTTCGTACAATGAGCAGTTCTTC
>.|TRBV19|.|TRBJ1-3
CASRQGAGNTIYF
TGTGCCAGTAGACAGGGCGCTGGAAACACCATATATTTT
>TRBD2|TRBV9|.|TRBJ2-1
CASSGTSGNNEQFF
TGTGCCAGCAGTGGGACTAGCGGGAACAATGAGCAGTTCTTC
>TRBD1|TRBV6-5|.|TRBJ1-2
CASSFPGQSFYGYTF
TGTGCCAGCAGTTTCCCGGGACAGTCATTCTATGGCTACACCTTC
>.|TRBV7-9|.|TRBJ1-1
CASSSGANTEAFF
TGTGCCAGCAGCTCCGGAGCCAACACTGAAGCTTTCTTT
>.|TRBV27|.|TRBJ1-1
CASSSTSTARGTEAFF
TGTGCCAGCAGTTCCACCTCGACAGCACGGGGGACTGAAGCTTTCTTT
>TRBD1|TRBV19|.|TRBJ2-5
CASGTGAWVQETQYF
TGTGCCAGTGGAACAGGGGCGTGGGTACAAGAGACCCAGTACTTC
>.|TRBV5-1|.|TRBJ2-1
CASSGTSYNEQFF
TGCGCCAGCAGCGGGACATCCTACAATGAGCAGTTCTTC